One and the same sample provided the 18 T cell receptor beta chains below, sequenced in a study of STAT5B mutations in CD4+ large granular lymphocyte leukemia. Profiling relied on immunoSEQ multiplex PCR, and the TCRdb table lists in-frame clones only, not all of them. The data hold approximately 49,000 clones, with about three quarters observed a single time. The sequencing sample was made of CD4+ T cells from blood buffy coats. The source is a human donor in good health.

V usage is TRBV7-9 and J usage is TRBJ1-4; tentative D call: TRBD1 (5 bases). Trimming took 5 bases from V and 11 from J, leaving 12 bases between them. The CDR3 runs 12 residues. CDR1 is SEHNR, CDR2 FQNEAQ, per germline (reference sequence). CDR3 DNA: TGTGCCAGCAGCCCCGGGGGGGTGAAACTGTTTTTT. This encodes CASSPGGVKLFF.

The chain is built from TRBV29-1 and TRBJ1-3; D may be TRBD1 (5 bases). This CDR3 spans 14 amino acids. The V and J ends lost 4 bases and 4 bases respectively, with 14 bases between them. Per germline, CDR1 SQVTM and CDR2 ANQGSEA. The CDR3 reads CSVAQGAFGNTIYF. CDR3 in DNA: TGCAGCGTTGCGCAAGGGGCCTTCGGAAACACCATATATTTT.

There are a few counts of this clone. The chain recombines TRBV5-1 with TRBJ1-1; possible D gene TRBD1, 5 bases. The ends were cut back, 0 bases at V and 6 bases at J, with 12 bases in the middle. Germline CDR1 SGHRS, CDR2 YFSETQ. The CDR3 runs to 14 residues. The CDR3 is CASSLVGPVAEAFF. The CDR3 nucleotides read TGCGCCAGCAGCTTGGTGGGGCCAGTGGCTGAAGCTTTCTTT.

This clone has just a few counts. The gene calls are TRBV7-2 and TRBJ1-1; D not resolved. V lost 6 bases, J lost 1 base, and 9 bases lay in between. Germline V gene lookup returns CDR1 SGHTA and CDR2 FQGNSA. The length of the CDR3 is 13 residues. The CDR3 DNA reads TGTGCCAGCAGATCCGACGAGAACACTGAAGCTTTCTTT. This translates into CASRSDENTEAFF.

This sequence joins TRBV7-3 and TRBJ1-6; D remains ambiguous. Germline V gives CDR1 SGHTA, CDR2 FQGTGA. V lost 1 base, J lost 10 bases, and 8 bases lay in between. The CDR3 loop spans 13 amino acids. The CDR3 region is CASSLNSGSPLHF. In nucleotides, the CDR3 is TGTGCCAGCAGCTTAAATTCGGGGTCACCCCTCCACTTT.

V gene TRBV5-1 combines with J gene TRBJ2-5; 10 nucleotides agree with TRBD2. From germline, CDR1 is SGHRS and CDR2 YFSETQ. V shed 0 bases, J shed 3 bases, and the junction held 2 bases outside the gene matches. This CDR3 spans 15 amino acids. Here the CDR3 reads CASSLASGGEETQYF. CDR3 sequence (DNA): TGCGCCAGCAGCTTGGCCAGCGGGGGGGAAGAGACCCAGTACTTC.

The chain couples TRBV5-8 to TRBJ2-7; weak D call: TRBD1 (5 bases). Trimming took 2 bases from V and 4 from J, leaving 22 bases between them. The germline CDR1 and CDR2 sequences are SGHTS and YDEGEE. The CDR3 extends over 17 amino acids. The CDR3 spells CASSFSGRGPRIYEQYV. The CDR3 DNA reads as TGTGCCAGCAGCTTTTCGGGTAGGGGCCCTAGAATTTACGAGCAGTACGTC.

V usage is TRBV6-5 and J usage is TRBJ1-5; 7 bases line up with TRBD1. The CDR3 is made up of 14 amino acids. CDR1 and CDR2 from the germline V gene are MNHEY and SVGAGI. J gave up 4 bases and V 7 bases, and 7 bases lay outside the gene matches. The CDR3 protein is CASTKGQENQPQHF. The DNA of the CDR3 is TGTGCCAGCACCAAAGGACAGGAAAATCAGCCCCAGCATTTT.

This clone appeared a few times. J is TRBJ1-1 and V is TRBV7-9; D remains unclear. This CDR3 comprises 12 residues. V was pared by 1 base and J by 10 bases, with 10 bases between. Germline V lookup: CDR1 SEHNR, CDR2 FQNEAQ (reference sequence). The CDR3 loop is CASSLELSGAFF. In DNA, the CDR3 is TGTGCCAGCAGCTTAGAGCTATCCGGAGCTTTCTTT.

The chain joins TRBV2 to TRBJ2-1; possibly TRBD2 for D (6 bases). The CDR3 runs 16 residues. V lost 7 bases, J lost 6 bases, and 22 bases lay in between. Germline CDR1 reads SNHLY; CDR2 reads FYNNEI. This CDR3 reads CASTRRETSLGNEQFF. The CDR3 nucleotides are TGTGCCAGCACTCGACGCGAGACTAGTCTCGGCAATGAGCAGTTCTTC.

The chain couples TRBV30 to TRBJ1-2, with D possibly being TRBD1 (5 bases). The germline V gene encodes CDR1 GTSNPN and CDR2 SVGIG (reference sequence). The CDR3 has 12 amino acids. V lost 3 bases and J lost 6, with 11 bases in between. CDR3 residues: CAWSPAGDGYTF. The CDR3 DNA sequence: TGTGCCTGGAGCCCCGCGGGGGATGGCTACACCTTC.

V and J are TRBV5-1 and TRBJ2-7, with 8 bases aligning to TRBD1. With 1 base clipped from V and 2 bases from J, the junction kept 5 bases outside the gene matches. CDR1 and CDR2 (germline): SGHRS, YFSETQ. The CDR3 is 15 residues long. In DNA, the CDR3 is TGCGCCAGCAGCTTGACCACAGGGGGGCCCTACGAGCAGTACTTC. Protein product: CASSLTTGGPYEQYF.

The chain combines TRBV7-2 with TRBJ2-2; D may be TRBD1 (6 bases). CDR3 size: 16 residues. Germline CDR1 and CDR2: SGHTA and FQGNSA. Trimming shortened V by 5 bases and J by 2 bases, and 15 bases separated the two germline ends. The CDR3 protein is CASSVRTEKNTGELFF. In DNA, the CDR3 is TGTGCCAGCAGCGTCAGGACAGAGAAAAACACCGGGGAGCTGTTTTTT.

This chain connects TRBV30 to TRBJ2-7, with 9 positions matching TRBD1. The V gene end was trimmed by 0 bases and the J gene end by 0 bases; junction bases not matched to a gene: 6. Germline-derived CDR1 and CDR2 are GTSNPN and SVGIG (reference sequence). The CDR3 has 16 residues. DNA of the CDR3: TGTGCCTGGAGTGTACCCGGGACAGGGAGCTCCTACGAGCAGTACTTC. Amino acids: CAWSVPGTGSSYEQYF.

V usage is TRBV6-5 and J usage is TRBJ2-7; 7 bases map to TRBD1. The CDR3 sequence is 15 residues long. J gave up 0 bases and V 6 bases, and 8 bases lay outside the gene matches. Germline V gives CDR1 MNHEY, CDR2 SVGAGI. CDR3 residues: CASSSGTASSYEQYF. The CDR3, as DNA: TGTGCCAGCAGCTCCGGGACAGCAAGCTCCTACGAGCAGTACTTC.

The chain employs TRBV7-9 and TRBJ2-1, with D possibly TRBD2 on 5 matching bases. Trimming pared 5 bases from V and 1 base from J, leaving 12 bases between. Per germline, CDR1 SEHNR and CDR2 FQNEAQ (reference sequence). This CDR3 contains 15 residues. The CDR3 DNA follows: TGTGCCAGCAGCCCAGACGGACTTTCCTACAATGAGCAGTTCTTC. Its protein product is CASSPDGLSYNEQFF.

CDR3 DNA sequence: TGCGCCAGCAGCGTGGGCGGAGGGGAAAAACTGTTTTTT. It translates to CASSVGGGEKLFF. This chain links TRBV5-1 with TRBJ1-4, with D uncertain. Trimming removed 4 bases from V and 8 bases from J, with 12 bases in between. The CDR3 covers 13 residues. Germline V gene lookup returns CDR1 SGHRS and CDR2 YFSETQ.

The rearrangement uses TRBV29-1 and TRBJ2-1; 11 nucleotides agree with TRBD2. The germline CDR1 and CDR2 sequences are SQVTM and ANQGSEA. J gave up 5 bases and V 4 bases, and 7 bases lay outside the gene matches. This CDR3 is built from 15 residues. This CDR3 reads CSVVPGLAVDNEQFF. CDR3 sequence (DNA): TGCAGCGTTGTACCGGGACTAGCGGTAGACAATGAGCAGTTCTTC.